In this sample, the clone carrying this TCR beta chain turned up a few times. This record belongs to a study of early T cells in non-severe SARS-CoV-2 infection. In TCRdb, the 5' RACE reads were re-called with MiXCR into one record per CDR3 protein. Altogether about 89,000 distinct CDR3 sequences are present, around 17% being singletons, with the ten largest covering 4.5% to 6%. This CDR3 is built from 13 residues. V lost 2 bases to trimming and J lost 14 bases, with 16 bases between them. The germline V gene encodes CDR1 MRHNA and CDR2 SNTAGT. The TCR originated in an adult who was a healthcare worker with PCR-confirmed SARS-CoV-2 infection or an uninfected control (not recorded which). V gene TRBV6-4 combines with J gene TRBJ2-1; D possibly corresponds to TRBD2 (5 bases). The sequenced sample was whole blood, obtained at baseline. The CDR3 is CASSDLSGMIEFF. The CDR3 DNA sequence: TGTGCCAGCAGTGACCTCTCCGGGATGATCGAGTTCTTC.